The 31 T cell receptor beta chains below come from one sample, sequenced in a study of OX40 agonist ivuxolimab in advanced cancers. Clones were read by immunoSEQ multiplex PCR, and TCRdb kept only the in-frame ones, dropping some. In the table there are about 64,000 clones, 88% of which are singletons. The sample in question was CD4+ or CD8+ T cells sorted from blood, obtained in a trial of the OX40 agonist ivuxolimab. The receptors come from an adult with an advanced solid tumor such as melanoma, head and neck, liver or kidney cancer.

There are a few counts of this clone. This rearrangement joins TRBV19 to TRBJ1-2; D is unresolved. There are 15 residues in the CDR3. V gave up 11 bases and J gave up 2 bases, with 21 bases separating them. CDR1 and CDR2 from the germline V gene are LNHDA and SQIVND (reference sequence). In DNA, the CDR3 is TGTGCCCACAATCAACCCGTACCGACCAACTATGGCTACACCTTC. Translated, it gives CAHNQPVPTNYGYTF.

The CDR3 spells CASSLEALSNQPQHF. In DNA form, the CDR3 reads TGTGCCAGCAGCTTGGAGGCTTTGAGCAATCAGCCCCAGCATTTT. The V gene is TRBV5-5, the J gene TRBJ1-5; D gene ambiguous. Germline CDR1 is SGHKS and CDR2 is YYEKEE (reference sequence). This CDR3 region has 15 residues. V was trimmed by 0 bases and J by 1 base, leaving 8 bases between them.

This clone occurred once. The chain is built from TRBV10-2 and TRBJ2-7; TRBD1 or TRBD2 may be the D gene (5 bases each). Germline-derived CDR1 and CDR2 are WSHSY and SAAADI. V was trimmed by 5 bases and J by 6 bases, leaving 14 bases between them. The CDR3 has 13 residues. This CDR3 reads CASSQTRGTEQYF. CDR3 DNA sequence: TGCGCCAGCAGTCAAACTAGAGGGACCGAGCAGTACTTC.

V usage is TRBV5-1 and J usage is TRBJ2-5; maybe TRBD2 (5 bases). The CDR3 covers 14 residues. Trimming stripped 4 bases from V and 8 bases from J, with 18 bases between. Germline lookup yields CDR1 SGHRS and CDR2 YFSETQ. CDR3 loop: CASSRGSGRETQYF. The CDR3 DNA reads as TGCGCCAGCAGCCGGGGAAGCGGACGAGAAACCCAGTACTTC.

This clone has just a few counts. The chain recombines TRBV6-5 with TRBJ1-5; D may be TRBD1 (5 bases). The CDR3 has 15 residues. Trimming shortened V by 6 bases and J by 1 base, and 13 bases separated the two germline ends. Germline V gene lookup returns CDR1 MNHEY and CDR2 SVGAGI. The CDR3 protein is CASRGPGPSNQPQHF. The CDR3 DNA reads TGTGCCAGCAGAGGGCCAGGGCCGAGCAATCAGCCCCAGCATTTT.

This sequence joins TRBV10-3 and TRBJ2-5; D gene uncertain. The V end lost 10 bases, the J end lost 3 bases, and 12 bases lay between the germline ends. CDR1 and CDR2 from the germline V gene are ENHRY and SYGVKD. This CDR3 spans 12 amino acids. The CDR3 loop reads CATRWQEETQYF. CDR3 nucleotide sequence: TGTGCCACTCGGTGGCAGGAAGAGACCCAGTACTTC.

This chain joins TRBV29-1 and TRBJ2-1, with D possibly TRBD1 on 5 matching bases. The CDR3 is made up of 14 amino acids. With 4 bases removed from V and 5 bases from J, the gap between germline ends came to 15 bases. CDR1 and CDR2 from the germline V gene are SQVTM and ANQGSEA. The CDR3 coding sequence is TGCAGCGTTGGTTCAGGGAATCGAAACAATGAGCAGTTCTTC. Translation gives CSVGSGNRNNEQFF.

The chain links TRBV5-1 to TRBJ2-1; D gene ambiguous. The germline V and J ends were trimmed by 2 bases and 0 bases, with 9 bases remaining between them. The germline gives CDR1 SGHRS, CDR2 YFSETQ. This CDR3 is built from 15 residues. The CDR3 region has the DNA TGCGCCAGCAGCTTTACTCAGAGCTCCTACAATGAGCAGTTCTTC. Translating it yields CASSFTQSSYNEQFF.

The chain is built from TRBV28 and TRBJ1-5, with 7 bases lining up with TRBD1. V shed 7 bases and J 5 bases; nucleotides not matched to a gene: 11. This CDR3 is built from 15 residues. Germline CDR1 MDHEN, CDR2 SYDVKM. The CDR3, as DNA: TGTGCCAGCAAAAGTGAACAGGGGTTCGATCAGCCCCAGCATTTT. Translating it yields CASKSEQGFDQPQHF.

This clone was detected only a few times. Additional DNA sequences in this sample encode the identical CDR3. The V and J genes are TRBV5-1 and TRBJ2-7, with D hard to call. V lost 0 bases and J 0 bases, leaving 7 bases between the germline ends. Germline V lookup: CDR1 SGHRS, CDR2 YFSETQ. This CDR3 region has 14 residues. The chain's CDR3 is CASSLDGSSYEQYF. Here the CDR3 DNA reads TGCGCCAGCAGCTTGGATGGATCCTCCTACGAGCAGTACTTC.

The CDR3 here is CASSSRLDTQYF. The CDR3 bases are TGTGCCAGCAGTTCCCGCCTCGATACGCAGTATTTT. The chain carries TRBV25-1 and TRBJ2-3; D gene ambiguous. This CDR3 is 12 amino acids long. CDR1 is MGHDK, CDR2 SYGVNS, per germline. V lost 5 bases and J 6 bases, leaving 9 bases between the germline ends.

Only one count was recorded for this clone. V and J are TRBV28 and TRBJ1-1; D remains unclear. In germline, CDR1 is MDHEN, CDR2 SYDVKM. The V gene lost 2 bases and the J gene lost 3 bases, with 7 bases spanning the gap. The CDR3 consists of 13 residues. This CDR3 reads CASSLITYTEAFF. The CDR3 coding sequence is TGTGCCAGCAGTTTAATTACCTACACTGAAGCTTTCTTT.

The J gene is TRBJ2-3, the V gene TRBV11-1; 8 nucleotides agree with TRBD2. Germline-derived CDR1 and CDR2 are SGHAT and FQDESV (reference sequence). Unmatched junction bases numbered 15, after V lost 3 bases and J lost 7 bases. The CDR3 consists of 17 residues. The CDR3 region has the DNA TGTGCCAGCAGCTTGGGGACTAGAAACCAAGTTTTTTATACGCAGTATTTT. Translating it yields CASSLGTRNQVFYTQYF.

The CDR3 region has the DNA TGCGCCAGCAGCCTGACTACCCCGGGCAATGAGCAGTTCTTC. It encodes CASSLTTPGNEQFF. This chain links TRBV10-2 with TRBJ2-1, with D possibly TRBD2 on 5 matching bases. The CDR3 has 14 amino acids. V lost 6 bases and J lost 6, with 15 bases in between. The germline V gene has CDR1 WSHSY and CDR2 SAAADI.

The V call is TRBV27, the J call TRBJ2-6; D remains unclear. Germline V lookup: CDR1 MNHEY, CDR2 SMNVEV (reference sequence). CDR3 size: 15 residues. Between the trimmed V and J ends, which lost 6 bases and 0 bases, there was a span of 9 bases. The chain's CDR3 is CASRNVLSGANVLTF. The CDR3 nucleotides read TGTGCCAGCAGGAATGTCCTCTCTGGGGCCAACGTCCTGACTTTC.

The genes are TRBV18 and TRBJ1-5; no reliable D call. This CDR3 has 15 residues. V was shortened by 4 bases and J by 4 bases, with 14 bases between the two germline ends. Germline V gives CDR1 KGHSH, CDR2 LQKENI. As DNA, the CDR3 is TGTGCCAGCTCACAATCGACGGGGAGGAATCAGCCCCAGCATTTT. Encoded protein: CASSQSTGRNQPQHF.

This clone was seen a few times. The rearrangement uses TRBV6-6 and TRBJ2-7; D uncertain. Germline CDR1 and CDR2: MNHNY and SVGAGI (reference sequence). V lost 0 bases to trimming and J lost 2 bases, with 5 bases between them. This CDR3 has 13 residues. The CDR3 spells CASSYSSAYEQYF. Written as DNA, the CDR3 is TGTGCCAGCAGTTACTCGAGCGCCTACGAGCAGTACTTC.

The rearrangement uses TRBV19 and TRBJ2-7; 9 nucleotides line up with TRBD2. With V trimmed by 3 bases and J by 2 bases, 2 bases remained unmatched. CDR1 is LNHDA, CDR2 SQIVND, per germline (reference sequence). This CDR3 is built from 14 residues. In DNA form, the CDR3 reads TGTGCCAGTAGTATGGCGGGAGGGCCCTACGAGCAGTACTTC. This gives the protein CASSMAGGPYEQYF.

The chain employs TRBV5-1 and TRBJ2-5; the match to TRBD2 covers 10 bases. Germline V CDR1 and CDR2: SGHRS, YFSETQ. The CDR3 has 20 amino acids. Trimming at V came to 5 bases and at J to 2 bases, leaving 21 bases not matched to a gene. The DNA of the CDR3 is TGCGCCAGCAGTAAGGTGGTTGGGACTAGCGTTCCGAGTCCGCAAGAGACCCAGTACTTC. It specifies CASSKVVGTSVPSPQETQYF.

On this clone itself: Other DNA sequences in the sample encode the same CDR3. The J gene is TRBJ1-1, the V gene TRBV5-4, with TRBD1 matching 9 bases. Unmatched junction bases numbered 2, after V lost 4 bases and J lost 1 base. The CDR3 extends over 14 amino acids. The germline CDR1 and CDR2 sequences are SGHNT and YYREEE (reference sequence). CDR3 nucleotides: TGTGCCAGCAGCCCGGGACAGGGGAACACTGAAGCTTTCTTT. Translated, it gives CASSPGQGNTEAFF.

V gene TRBV7-9 combines with J gene TRBJ1-3; D is ambiguous. CDR1 is SEHNR, CDR2 FQNEAQ, per germline (reference sequence). This CDR3 contains 14 residues. With 8 bases removed from V and 4 bases from J, the gap between germline ends came to 15 bases. The CDR3 DNA is TGTGCCAGCCGAGGGCCCGCTTCAGGAAACACCATATATTTT. Its protein is CASRGPASGNTIYF. The entire variable domain, with the rest obtained from reference TRBV7-9 and TRBJ1-3, is as follows: DTGVSQNPRHKITKRGQNVTFRCDPISEHNRLYWYRQTLGQGPEFLTYFQNEAQLEKSRLLSDRFSAERPKGSFSTLEIQRTEQGDSAMYLCASRGPASGNTIYFGEGSWLTVV.

The V call is TRBV28, the J call TRBJ2-1, with a possible D match to TRBD2 (5 bases). Per the germline V gene, CDR1 is MDHEN and CDR2 is SYDVKM. Between the trimmed V and J ends, which lost 5 bases and 6 bases, there was a span of 20 bases. The CDR3 totals 16 residues. The CDR3 bases are TGTGCCAGCAGTCCCGGATCCCGAGGGCGAGGCAATGAGCAGTTCTTC. This encodes CASSPGSRGRGNEQFF.

V gene TRBV7-3 combines with J gene TRBJ2-3, with D unresolved. The CDR3 consists of 13 residues. CDR1 and CDR2 (germline): SGHTA, FQGTGA. Trimming pared 6 bases from V and 2 bases from J, leaving 9 bases between. CDR3 residues: CASSSFPTDTQYF. The CDR3 DNA is TGTGCCAGCAGTTCGTTCCCCACAGATACGCAGTATTTT.

J is TRBJ1-4 and V is TRBV19; possible D gene TRBD1, 6 bases. Germline CDR1 is LNHDA and CDR2 is SQIVND (reference sequence). The CDR3 length is 14 residues. Trimming removed 8 bases at V and 4 bases at J, with 14 bases between. CDR3 protein: CASRRGLGNEKLFF. CDR3 in DNA: TGTGCCAGTCGGCGGGGGCTCGGTAATGAAAAACTGTTTTTT.

Only one count was recorded for this clone. The V call is TRBV18, the J call TRBJ2-7; no clear D. The germline V gene has CDR1 KGHSH and CDR2 LQKENI. The V and J ends lost 0 bases and 3 bases respectively, with 9 bases between them. The CDR3 is 14 residues long. Here the CDR3 DNA reads TGTGCCAGCTCACCACCGGAAGGTGTCTACGAGCAGTACTTC. This sequence encodes CASSPPEGVYEQYF.

The gene calls are TRBV6-1 and TRBJ2-3; the D call may be TRBD1 or TRBD2 (5 bases each). The V and J ends lost 2 bases and 5 bases respectively, with 14 bases between them. Germline V gene sequence: CDR1 MNHNS, CDR2 SASEGT. The CDR3 contains 15 residues. The CDR3 here is CASSETGRRGDTQYF. CDR3 nucleotide sequence: TGTGCCAGCAGTGAAACGGGACGCCGGGGAGATACGCAGTATTTT.

The genes are TRBV7-8 and TRBJ2-5; maybe TRBD2 (6 bases). Trimming stripped 1 base from V and 5 bases from J, with 14 bases between. This CDR3 region has 15 residues. CDR1 is SGHVS and CDR2 is FQNEAQ in the germline V gene. The CDR3 DNA sequence: TGTGCCAGCAGCTTAGGGACTCTTGGGAGGGAGACCCAGTACTTC. Translation gives CASSLGTLGRETQYF. Based on the CDR3 plus reference TRBV7-8 and TRBJ2-5, the full variable domain is GAGVSQSPRYKVAKRGQDVALRCDPISGHVSLFWYQQALGQGPEFLTYFQNEAQLDKSGLPSDRFFAERPEGSVSTLKIQRTQQEDSAVYLCASSLGTLGRETQYFGPGTRLLVL.

For the CDR3, the DNA is TGCGCCAGCAGCTGGGGTGGTTCGAGCGGCCCAAGCACAGATACGCAGTATTTT. Translating it yields CASSWGGSSGPSTDTQYF. The chain carries TRBV5-1 and TRBJ2-3, with D perhaps TRBD2 (5 bases). There are 18 residues in the CDR3. The V end was cut by 3 bases, the J end by 0 bases, with 20 bases between. Germline V gene data show CDR1 as SGHRS and CDR2 as YFSETQ.

This chain joins TRBV19 and TRBJ1-1; 10 bases map to TRBD1. The V and J ends lost 6 bases and 5 bases, in that order; junction bases with no gene match: 9. This CDR3 region has 15 residues. CDR1 LNHDA and CDR2 SQIVND come from the germline V gene (reference sequence). CDR3 sequence reads: CASRSRDRGWTEAFF. The CDR3 DNA reads as TGTGCCAGTAGATCCCGGGACAGGGGATGGACTGAAGCTTTCTTT.

This sequence joins TRBV5-1 and TRBJ2-3; no firm D call. V was clipped by 0 bases and J by 1 base, with 6 bases between them. The CDR3 extends over 14 amino acids. CDR1 and CDR2 from the germline V gene are SGHRS and YFSETQ. CDR3 region: CASSLVPGTDTQYF. CDR3 in DNA: TGCGCCAGCAGCTTGGTCCCGGGCACAGATACGCAGTATTTT.

The chain is built from TRBV7-8 and TRBJ2-3; no definite D call. The V gene's germline CDR1 is SGHVS and CDR2 FQNEAQ. CDR3 size: 14 residues. The germline V and J ends were trimmed by 0 bases and 2 bases, with 6 bases remaining between them. DNA for the CDR3: TGTGCCAGCAGCTTAGCGACGTCCACAGATACGCAGTATTTT. Encoded protein: CASSLATSTDTQYF.